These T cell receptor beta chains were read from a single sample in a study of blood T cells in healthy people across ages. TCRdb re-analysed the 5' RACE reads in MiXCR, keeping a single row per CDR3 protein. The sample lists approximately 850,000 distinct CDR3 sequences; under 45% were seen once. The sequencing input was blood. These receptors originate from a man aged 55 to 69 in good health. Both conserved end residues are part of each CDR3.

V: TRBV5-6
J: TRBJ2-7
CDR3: CASSPPLGEQYF

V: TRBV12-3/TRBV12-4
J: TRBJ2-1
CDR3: CASSSEGYNEQFF

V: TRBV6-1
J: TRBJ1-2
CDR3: CASSEVAVTYGYTF

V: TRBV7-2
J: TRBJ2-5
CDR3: CASSFGLAVETQYF

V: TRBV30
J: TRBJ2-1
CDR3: CAWATSGTYNEQFF

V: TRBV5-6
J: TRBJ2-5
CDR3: CASSLSNRETQYF

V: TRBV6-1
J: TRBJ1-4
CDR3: CASSVPGAGYEKLFF

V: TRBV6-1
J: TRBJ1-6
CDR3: CASRKGEIRYNSPLHF

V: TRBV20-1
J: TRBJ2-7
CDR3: CSASNVRGSAHEQYF

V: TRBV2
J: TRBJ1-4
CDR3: CASSELGRREKLFF

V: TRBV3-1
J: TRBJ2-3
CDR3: CASSQSGLKTDTQYF

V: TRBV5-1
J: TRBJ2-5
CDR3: CASSLEQPGKWGETRYF

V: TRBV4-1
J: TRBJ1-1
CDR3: CASSQSNTGSTEAFF

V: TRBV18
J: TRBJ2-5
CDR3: CASSPEGWETQYF

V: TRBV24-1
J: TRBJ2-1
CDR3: CATSDSRGRDAYNEQFF

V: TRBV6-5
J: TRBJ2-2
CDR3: CASSYAVSNTGELFF

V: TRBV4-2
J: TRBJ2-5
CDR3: CASSPGLQQGQYF

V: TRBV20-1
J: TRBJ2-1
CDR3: CSARPGQGGQFF

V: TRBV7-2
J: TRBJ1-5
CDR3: CASHDLGLGPQHF

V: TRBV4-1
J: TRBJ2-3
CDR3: CASSHQYPTSGSTDTQYF

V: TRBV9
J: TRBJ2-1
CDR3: CASSALQGMSRYNEQFF

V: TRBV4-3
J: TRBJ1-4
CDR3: CASSQDYGSRGNEKLFF

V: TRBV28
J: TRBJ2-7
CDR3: CASSFGVEEGYEQYF

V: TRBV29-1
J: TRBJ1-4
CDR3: CSVEGAGNEKPFF

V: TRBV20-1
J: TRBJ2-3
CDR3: CSASQLAGEADTQYF

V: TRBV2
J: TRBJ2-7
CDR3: CASSETSGGRGKQYF

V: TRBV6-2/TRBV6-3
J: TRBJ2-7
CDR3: CASSFTRLAGGEQYF

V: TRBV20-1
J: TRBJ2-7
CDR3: CSARDRGSSNYEQYF

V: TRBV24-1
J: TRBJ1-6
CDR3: CVAGSPLHF

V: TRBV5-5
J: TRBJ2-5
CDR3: CASSHTGETQYF

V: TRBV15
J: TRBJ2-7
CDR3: CATSRASSYEQYF

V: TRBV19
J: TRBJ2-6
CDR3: CASSKTGSGANVLTF

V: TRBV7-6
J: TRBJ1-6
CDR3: CASSLEVKNSPLHF

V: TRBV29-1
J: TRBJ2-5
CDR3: CSVAGILLQETQYF

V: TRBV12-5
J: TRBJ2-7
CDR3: CASTFSGLLYEQYF

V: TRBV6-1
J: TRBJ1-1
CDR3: CASFSRMNTEAFF

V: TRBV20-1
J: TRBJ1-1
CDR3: CSARAGTGGELNTEAFF

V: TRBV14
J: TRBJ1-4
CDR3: CASSQVQEKLFF

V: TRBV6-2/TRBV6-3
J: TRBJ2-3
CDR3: CASSTSAPDTQYF

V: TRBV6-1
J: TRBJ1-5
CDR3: CASSERDNQPQHF

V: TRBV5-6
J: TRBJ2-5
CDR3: CASSPTIPLRETQYF

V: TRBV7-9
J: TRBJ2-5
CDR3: CASSEERTSQETQYF

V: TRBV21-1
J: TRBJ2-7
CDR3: CASSGGWTGGWDEQYF